This TCR beta chain was identified in a study of blood T cells in healthy people across ages. General study results and limits: Older age coincided with a roughly linear decline in TCR beta diversity per million T cells. Among long-lived donors, naive CD4+ cells were more numerous and diversity higher than in aged donors. Possibly confounding the expanded clonotype changes was the fact that donor CMV status was unknown.

Through a sample-barcoded 5' primer and a J-beta primer mix, a second PCR was run for about 6 to 12 cycles. In TCRdb, the 5' RACE reads were re-called with MiXCR into one record per CDR3 protein. This sample yields roughly 1,800,000 distinct CDR3 sequences, of which approximately 50% are seen a single time; over 2% belongs to the top ten. Concerning this clonotype itself: The antigen is not known.

The CDR3 is made up of 15 amino acids. V was pared by 0 bases and J by 13 bases, with 19 bases between. Germline values: CDR1 SGHVS, CDR2 FQNEAQ. Donors gave about 9.3 milliliters of peripheral blood apiece. The chain joins TRBV7-8 to TRBJ2-4, with D perhaps TRBD2 (6 bases). The source of this sequence is a middle-aged woman in good health. Sequenced input: blood. The DNA for the CDR3 is TGTGCCAGCAGCTTAGCGGGGGGTACCCGGCGAAAGCAGTACTTC. Protein product: CASSLAGGTRRKQYF.